The 20 T cell receptor beta chains in this list originate from one sample, sequenced in a study of T cells after yellow fever vaccination. Each CDR3 protein gets one entry after TCRdb re-called the 5' RACE reads with MiXCR. In the table there are approximately 250,000 distinct CDR3 sequences, about 5.2% of which are singletons. This specimen was CD4+ T cells sorted from PBMCs, taken on the day of the yellow fever booster vaccination. The receptors were sampled from a man in his late teens or twenties who received the YFV17D yellow fever vaccine.

The V call is TRBV5-1, the J call TRBJ1-1; weak D call: TRBD1 (5 bases). This CDR3 has 15 amino acids. V gave up 0 bases and J gave up 5 bases, with 14 bases separating them. Germline values: CDR1 SGHRS, CDR2 YFSETQ. This CDR3 reads CASSLVPGALTEAFF. The CDR3 region has the DNA TGCGCCAGCAGCTTGGTACCCGGGGCTTTGACTGAAGCTTTCTTT.

This clonotype was observed at least ten times. This chain joins TRBV4-3 and TRBJ2-5; possible D gene TRBD1, 5 bases. The germline V gene has CDR1 LGHNA and CDR2 YSLEER. The CDR3 extends over 15 amino acids. V dropped 1 base and J dropped 1 base, with 10 bases sitting between them. The CDR3 is CASSQGGLLQETQYF. The CDR3 DNA follows: TGCGCCAGCAGCCAAGGGGGCCTACTCCAAGAGACCCAGTACTTC.

This rearrangement joins TRBV7-9 to TRBJ2-7; TRBD2 matches 11 bases. The germline V gene encodes CDR1 SEHNR and CDR2 FQNEAQ (reference sequence). V was clipped by 2 bases and J by 0 bases; unmatched bases: 3. The CDR3 has 16 residues. CDR3 in amino acids: CASSLLAGGNSYEQYV. As DNA, the CDR3 is TGTGCCAGCAGCTTACTAGCGGGGGGTAACTCCTACGAGCAGTACGTC.

This sequence joins TRBV6-5 and TRBJ1-5, with D hard to call. Germline V gene data show CDR1 as MNHEY and CDR2 as SVGAGI. With 5 bases removed from V and 0 bases from J, the gap between germline ends came to 11 bases. The CDR3 is 15 amino acids. The CDR3 is CASSRTGSSNQPQHF. CDR3 DNA: TGTGCCAGCAGTCGGACGGGCAGTAGCAATCAGCCCCAGCATTTT.

This clonotype appeared many times. CDR3 in amino acids: CSAPGRISTDTQYF. CDR3 DNA: TGCAGTGCTCCCGGACGGATTAGCACAGATACGCAGTATTTT. This chain joins TRBV20-1 and TRBJ2-3; D is uncertain. The germline CDR1 and CDR2 sequences are DFQATT and SNEGSKA (reference sequence). Trimming left V 5 bases short and J 0 bases short, with 12 bases between. The length of the CDR3 is 14 residues.

This clonotype turned up a few times. The rearrangement joins TRBV5-4 to TRBJ2-5; no clear D gene. The CDR3 is 16 residues long. V lost 3 bases, J lost 1 base, and 16 bases lay in between. The germline CDR1 and CDR2 sequences are SGHNT and YYREEE (reference sequence). DNA of the CDR3: TGTGCCAGCAGCTCGGCAATGGGGAACTTCCAAGAGACCCAGTACTTC. Amino acid sequence: CASSSAMGNFQETQYF.

This clonotype was observed a handful of times. The rearrangement links TRBV19 to TRBJ2-1; 13 bases are shared with TRBD2. CDR1 and CDR2 from the germline V gene are LNHDA and SQIVND (reference sequence). The trim removed 6 bases at V and 6 bases at J, leaving 14 bases unmatched. CDR3 length: 18 residues. CDR3 nucleotide sequence: TGTGCCAGTAGCCGGGACTCCGGCGGGACTAGCGGGATCAATGAGCAGTTCTTC. Translating it yields CASSRDSGGTSGINEQFF.

The chain recombines TRBV5-6 with TRBJ1-5; no reliable D call. Looked up from germline, CDR1 is SGHDT and CDR2 is YYEEEE. Trimming took off 0 bases at V and 1 base at J, with 8 bases between the two ends. This CDR3 is built from 15 residues. The CDR3 DNA reads TGTGCCAGCAGCTTGGGTTCGACAAGCAATCAGCCCCAGCATTTT. Translated, it gives CASSLGSTSNQPQHF.

This clonotype has a handful of counts. CDR3 protein: CASSPPVPQGAAQYF. The CDR3 DNA reads TGCGCCAGCAGCCCCCCGGTCCCTCAGGGAGCGGCCCAGTACTTC. This chain uses TRBV5-1 with TRBJ2-5; D possibly uses TRBD1 or TRBD2 (5 bases each). The CDR3 loop spans 15 amino acids. Germline V gene lookup returns CDR1 SGHRS and CDR2 YFSETQ. The V end lost 4 bases, the J end lost 9 bases, and 22 bases lay between the germline ends.

The CDR3 reads CASSSRLRVNEQFF. The CDR3 region has the DNA TGTGCCAGCAGCTCTCGGTTACGGGTAAATGAGCAGTTCTTC. V is TRBV11-2 and J is TRBJ2-1; D gene uncertain. V lost 4 bases to trimming and J lost 7 bases, with 14 bases between them. The CDR3 is 14 amino acids. In germline, CDR1 is SGHAT, CDR2 FQNNGV.

V is TRBV5-4 and J is TRBJ2-5, with D unclear. This CDR3 has 14 amino acids. In germline, CDR1 is SGHNT, CDR2 YYREEE (reference sequence). V was shortened by 1 base and J by 1 base, with 8 bases between the two germline ends. This chain's CDR3 is CASSLNWFQETQYF. The CDR3 DNA reads TGTGCCAGCAGCTTGAATTGGTTCCAAGAGACCCAGTACTTC.

The DNA for the CDR3 is TGCAGTGCTAGGGATCCCGGAGGGAACCATCAGCCCCAGCATTTT. Translating gives CSARDPGGNHQPQHF. The chain joins TRBV20-1 to TRBJ1-5; no definite D call. This CDR3 has 15 amino acids. The V gene lost 3 bases and the J gene lost 5 bases, with 17 bases spanning the gap. Germline CDR1 reads DFQATT; CDR2 reads SNEGSKA (reference sequence).

This clonotype has a count of ten or more. The V call is TRBV6-5, the J call TRBJ2-7; 12 nucleotides line up with TRBD1. Germline values: CDR1 MNHEY, CDR2 SVGAGI. This CDR3 spans 15 amino acids. V shed 5 bases, J shed 4 bases, and the junction held 6 bases outside the gene matches. CDR3 amino acids: CASSRGTGGAYEQYV. CDR3 sequence (DNA): TGTGCCAGCAGTCGCGGGACAGGGGGCGCTTACGAGCAGTACGTC.

This clonotype was detected a few times. The chain joins TRBV15 to TRBJ2-2; 7 bases map to TRBD1. This CDR3 has 17 amino acids. The V gene's germline CDR1 is LNHNV and CDR2 YYDKDF (reference sequence). V was pared by 2 bases and J by 0 bases, with 6 bases of the junction left unmatched. The CDR3 loop is CATSRTGDPANTGELFF. CDR3 coding DNA: TGTGCCACCAGCAGAACAGGGGACCCCGCGAACACCGGGGAGCTGTTTTTT.

The chain is built from TRBV20-1 and TRBJ2-1; no reliable D call. Germline V gene data show CDR1 as DFQATT and CDR2 as SNEGSKA (reference sequence). Trimming stripped 3 bases from V and 8 bases from J, with 5 bases between. The CDR3 covers 10 residues. In DNA, the CDR3 is TGCAGTGCTAGCGTCCATGAGCAGTTCTTC. Residues: CSASVHEQFF.

This clonotype was seen ten or more times. The rearrangement uses TRBV19 and TRBJ2-5; D uncertain. This CDR3 has 13 amino acids. Trimming took off 5 bases at V and 2 bases at J, with 9 bases between the two ends. Looked up from germline, CDR1 is LNHDA and CDR2 is SQIVND (reference sequence). CDR3 coding DNA: TGTGCCAGTAGTTTTAGTTTTCAAGAGACCCAGTACTTC. Amino acids: CASSFSFQETQYF. Variable domain in full (rest from reference TRBV19 and TRBJ2-5): DGGITQSPKYLFRKEGQNVTLSCEQNLNHDAMYWYRQDPGQGLRLIYYSQIVNDFQKGDIAEGYSVSREKKESFPLTVTSAQKNPTAFYLCASSFSFQETQYFGPGTRLLVL.

This clonotype was recorded many times. V and J are TRBV7-2 and TRBJ1-4; 9 positions match TRBD1. The CDR3 extends over 14 amino acids. CDR1 and CDR2 (germline): SGHTA, FQGNSA. Unmatched junction bases numbered 7, after V lost 4 bases and J lost 10 bases. The CDR3 DNA sequence: TGTGCCAGCAGCTCCGGTGGGACAGGGAGAAAACTGTTTTTT. Encoded protein: CASSSGGTGRKLFF.

This clonotype was recorded many times. The V and J genes are TRBV18 and TRBJ1-2, with TRBD1 identical over 7 bases. CDR1 and CDR2 (germline): KGHSH, LQKENI. The CDR3 loop spans 15 amino acids. With 0 bases clipped from V and 4 bases from J, the junction kept 5 bases outside the gene matches. The CDR3 here is CASSPPTGTIYGYTF. CDR3 coding DNA: TGTGCCAGCTCACCACCGACAGGGACCATCTATGGCTACACCTTC. Full variable domain (remainder filled in from reference TRBV18 and TRBJ1-2): NAGVMQNPRHLVRRRGQEARLRCSPMKGHSHVYWYRQLPEEGLKFMVYLQKENIIDESGMPKERFSAEFPKEGPSILRIQQVVRGDSAAYFCASSPPTGTIYGYTFGSGTRLTVV.

This clonotype was detected ten times or more. The chain uses TRBV4-2 and TRBJ2-1, with D possibly TRBD2 on 6 matching bases. Germline V gene sequence: CDR1 LGHNA, CDR2 YNFKEQ. V was cut by 3 bases and J by 6 bases, with 18 bases left in between. This CDR3 is 16 amino acids long. CDR3 coding DNA: TGTGCCAGCAGCCAGGTAAAGACTAGATCGGTCAATGAGCAGTTCTTC. This codes for CASSQVKTRSVNEQFF.

The gene calls are TRBV28 and TRBJ2-1; 9 nucleotides line up with TRBD2. V was clipped by 7 bases and J by 7 bases; unmatched bases: 5. CDR1 and CDR2 from the germline V gene are MDHEN and SYDVKM. This CDR3 region has 13 residues. Here the CDR3 DNA reads TGTGCCAGCAAAATAGCGGGGGCTAATGAGCAGTTCTTC. Translation: CASKIAGANEQFF. Variable domain in full (rest from reference TRBV28 and TRBJ2-1): DVKVTQSSRYLVKRTGEKVFLECVQDMDHENMFWYRQDPGLGLRLIYFSYDVKMKEKGDIPEGYSVSREKKERFSLILESASTNQTSMYLCASKIAGANEQFFGPGTRLTVL.